This T cell receptor beta chain is from a study of read filtering for tumor transcriptome and immune sequencing. General study results and limits: This fraction held mixed bone marrow immune cells after CD138-negative sorting.

The library was built from about 370 ng RNA with molecular barcoded adaptors for alpha/delta and beta/gamma chains. TCRdb re-analysed the reads in MiXCR, keeping a single row per CDR3 protein. The repertoire holds tens of thousands of distinct CDR3 sequences, with 20% to 25% as singletons. This clonotype was seen many times. Its target is not known. This TCR was sampled from a donor at least 40 years old with multiple myeloma. The sequenced material came from a population of CD138-negative cells sorted from bone marrow.

CDR3 in DNA: TGTGCCATCAGTCCCATGGGCGGGAGTGTCAACGAGCAGTACTTC. Residues: CAISPMGGSVNEQYF. V gene TRBV10-3 combines with J gene TRBJ2-7; 7 bases agree with TRBD2. V lost 5 bases and J lost 5; bases outside the gene matches: 12. Germline lookup yields CDR1 ENHRY and CDR2 SYGVKD. CDR3 length: 15 residues.